The rows below give T cell receptor beta chains drawn from one sample of a study of early T cells in non-severe SARS-CoV-2 infection. TCRdb ran MiXCR on the 5' RACE reads and lists one entry per CDR3 protein. The sample has fewer than 60,000 distinct CDR3 sequences, approximately 9% seen once. The sample consisted of whole blood, taken at baseline. The receptors shown here come from an adult who was a healthcare worker with PCR-confirmed SARS-CoV-2 infection or an uninfected control (not recorded which). Both conserved end residues are part of each CDR3. A D gene is named only where the DNA matches it firmly. Clone size is shown for a subset of rows, as once, few, many or a class of expanded clone.

- TRBJ1-5 - TRBV10-1 CASRELGRQPQHF TGCGCCAGCAGAGAACTAGGGAGACAGCCCCAGCATTTT
- TRBJ2-5 - TRBV5-4 CASSLGSQETQYF TGTGCCAGCAGCTTGGGGTCCCAAGAGACCCAGTACTTC
- TRBJ2-1 many TRBV29-1 CSVTTDRVYSYNEQFF TGCAGCGTGACCACCGACCGTGTGTACTCCTACAATGAGCAGTTCTTC
- TRBJ2-2 few TRBV7-6 CASSLAFGELFF TGTGCCAGCAGCTTAGCGTTTGGGGAGCTGTTTTTT
- TRBJ1-1 few TRBV7-9 CASSAQVNTEAFF TGTGCCAGCAGCGCCCAGGTCAACACTGAAGCTTTCTTT
- TRBJ2-3 many TRBV20-1 CSAPRQISTDTQYF TGCAGTGCTCCCAGACAGATTAGCACAGATACGCAGTATTTT
TRBD1 TRBJ1-1 - TRBV29-1 CSGSTGRNTEAFF TGCAGCGGATCGACAGGGAGGAACACTGAAGCTTTCTTT
- TRBJ2-1 many TRBV20-1 CSADVPGLFNEQFF TGCAGTGCTGACGTTCCGGGACTGTTCAATGAGCAGTTCTTC
TRBD1 TRBJ1-2 many TRBV7-9 CASSLPEGARGYTF TGTGCCAGCAGCCTCCCTGAGGGGGCGCGAGGCTACACCTTC
- TRBJ1-1 few TRBV10-3 CAISDTLFPSTEAFF TGTGCCATCAGCGATACCTTGTTTCCCTCGACTGAAGCTTTCTTT
- TRBJ2-7 few TRBV5-1 CASRVGINTYEQYF TGCGCCAGCAGGGTGGGGATTAATACCTACGAGCAGTACTTC
- TRBJ2-3 - TRBV5-6 CASSRNPHGGPTSQDTQYF TGTGCCAGCAGCCGCAACCCTCATGGGGGCCCGACTAGCCAAGATACGCAGTATTTT
- TRBJ1-1 - TRBV6-6 CASSYGALGTEAFF TGTGCCAGCAGTTACGGAGCCCTGGGGACTGAAGCTTTCTTT
- TRBJ2-6 - TRBV6-4 CASSDLPGSGANVLTF TGTGCCAGCAGTGATTTACCGGGTTCTGGGGCCAACGTCCTGACTTTC
- TRBJ2-6 few TRBV30 CAWSVPPGANVLTF TGTGCCTGGAGTGTACCACCTGGGGCCAACGTCCTGACTTTC
TRBD1 TRBJ2-7 many TRBV30 CAWDYGTGTTYEQYF TGTGCCTGGGACTACGGGACAGGGACTACCTACGAGCAGTACTTC
- TRBJ2-5 - TRBV7-8 CASSLAGGTSGETQYF TGTGCCAGCAGCTTAGCAGGGGGTACTTCGGGAGAGACCCAGTACTTC
- TRBJ2-3 few TRBV9 CASSVIGGWTDTQYF TGTGCCAGCAGCGTAATCGGCGGGTGGACAGATACGCAGTATTTT
- TRBJ1-5 many TRBV12-3/TRBV12-4 CASSFSGPGQPQHF TGTGCCAGCAGTTTCTCAGGCCCCGGTCAGCCCCAGCATTTT
- TRBJ1-1 few TRBV7-9 CASRGNTEAFF TGTGCCAGCAGGGGGAACACTGAAGCTTTCTTT
TRBD1 TRBJ2-2 - TRBV5-1 CASSLTNSGGQGVNHGELFF TGCGCCAGCAGCTTAACGAACTCTGGCGGACAGGGCGTCAATCACGGGGAGCTGTTTTTT
- TRBJ2-3 few TRBV18 CASSRNAPGSTDTQYF TGTGCCAGCTCACGAAATGCCCCGGGGAGCACAGATACGCAGTATTTT
TRBD1 TRBJ2-1 - TRBV20-1 CSARDSDRGRREQFF TGCAGTGCTAGAGACTCGGACAGGGGGCGGCGGGAGCAGTTCTTC
TRBD2 TRBJ2-1 - TRBV29-1 CSVVSLAGYNEQFF TGCAGCGTTGTCTCACTAGCGGGCTACAATGAGCAGTTCTTC